This T cell receptor beta chain was sequenced for a study of beta chain features in type 1 diabetes. Looking at the study overall: Patients shared similar age, gender and cell yields with healthy donors.

The sequenced template was cDNA made from the entire isolated RNA. Mean read depth for naive, central memory and regulatory T cell samples was about 3.4 million reads. TCRdb's copy holds only in-frame clones and misses some; the assay was immunoSEQ multiplex PCR. The sample shows over 150,000 clones, about 8.1% of them seen only once. Looked up from germline, CDR1 is MNHNS and CDR2 is SASEGT. V was shortened by 2 bases and J by 6 bases, with 11 bases between the two germline ends. This CDR3 is built from 14 residues. This clone has a count of ten or more. Sequencing was carried out using central memory CD4+ T cells from blood. The chain couples TRBV6-1 to TRBJ2-1, with D unresolved. The clonotype originates from a man aged 18 to 29 in good health. The CDR3 coding sequence is TGTGCCAGCAGTGAAAGTGGGCCCGGCAATGAGCAGTTCTTC. Encoded protein: CASSESGPGNEQFF.